These 21 T cell receptor beta chains originate from one sample sequenced in a study of technical replicates of blood from four donors. The repertoire was sequenced with immunoSEQ multiplex PCR; TCRdb's copy has only in-frame clones and lacks some. The data hold 65,000 to 75,000 clones, with around 87% observed a single time. The specimen sequenced was PBMCs. The source of these receptors is a human donor in good health. Some clones in this sample may be carry-over from other donors' samples.

J is TRBJ2-2 and V is TRBV11-1; D call uncertain. The CDR3 totals 13 residues. Trimming shortened V by 6 bases and J by 0 bases, and 5 bases separated the two germline ends. Looked up from germline, CDR1 is SGHAT and CDR2 is FQDESV (reference sequence). As DNA, the CDR3 is TGTGCCAGCAGGCGTGCGAACACCGGGGAGCTGTTTTTT. Translated, it gives CASRRANTGELFF.

The chain links TRBV7-2 to TRBJ1-2; D unresolved. Germline CDR1 reads SGHTA; CDR2 reads FQGNSA. CDR3 length: 15 amino acids. The V gene lost 5 bases and the J gene lost 2 bases, with 15 bases spanning the gap. CDR3 residues: CASSPNRERNYGYTF. CDR3 sequence (DNA): TGTGCCAGCAGCCCAAACCGGGAAAGGAACTATGGCTACACCTTC.

The chain joins TRBV4-1 to TRBJ2-1, with 7 positions matching TRBD2. This CDR3 is built from 17 residues. From germline, CDR1 is MGHRA and CDR2 YSYEKL. The trim removed 3 bases at V and 4 bases at J, leaving 12 bases unmatched. DNA for the CDR3: TGCGCCAGCAGCCACGGTAGCGGGTCCGGGGGTTACAATGAGCAGTTCTTC. This encodes CASSHGSGSGGYNEQFF.

The chain combines TRBV4-3 with TRBJ2-7, with D possibly matching TRBD1 (5 bases). The V gene's germline CDR1 is LGHNA and CDR2 YSLEER. V was cut by 1 base and J by 4 bases, with 23 bases left in between. This CDR3 has 18 amino acids. CDR3 region: CASSQGKGRLDKGYEQYF. The CDR3, as DNA: TGCGCCAGCAGCCAAGGGAAAGGGCGTCTTGATAAGGGGTACGAGCAGTACTTC.

V gene TRBV6-1 combines with J gene TRBJ1-2; 11 positions agree with TRBD1. The CDR3 spans 13 residues. Germline V lookup: CDR1 MNHNS, CDR2 SASEGT. Losses at the gene ends were 6 bases for V and 7 bases for J; bases not matched to a gene: 4. CDR3 nucleotides: TGTGCCAGCAGAGGGACAGGGGGATCTGGCTACACCTTC. Protein sequence: CASRGTGGSGYTF.

The chain combines TRBV6-1 with TRBJ1-6; D is unresolved. This CDR3 is built from 17 residues. Trimming took off 2 bases at V and 0 bases at J, with 11 bases between the two ends. The germline gives CDR1 MNHNS, CDR2 SASEGT. CDR3 nucleotide sequence: TGTGCCAGCAGTGAATGGAGTATTAGCTCCTATAATTCACCCCTCCACTTT. Translating gives CASSEWSISSYNSPLHF.

The chain is built from TRBV5-4 and TRBJ1-2; maybe TRBD1 (5 bases). The CDR3 is made up of 15 amino acids. Trimming cost V 0 bases and J 8 bases, with 17 bases left between them. Germline assignment: CDR1 SGHNT and CDR2 YYREEE (reference sequence). The CDR3: CASSLGFGGRDGYTF. CDR3 DNA sequence: TGTGCCAGCAGCTTGGGATTCGGGGGGAGAGACGGCTACACCTTC.

J is TRBJ2-2 and V is TRBV2; no reliable D call. The CDR3 length is 15 residues. Germline CDR1 reads SNHLY; CDR2 reads FYNNEI. Between the trimmed V and J ends, which lost 4 bases and 0 bases, there was a span of 9 bases. The CDR3 loop is CASSASTANTGELFF. CDR3 bases: TGTGCCAGCAGTGCCTCAACTGCGAACACCGGGGAGCTGTTTTTT.

The chain joins TRBV7-6 to TRBJ1-3, with a weak D call TRBD1 (6 bases). Germline V gene data show CDR1 as SGHVS and CDR2 as FNYEAQ. The CDR3 is 16 amino acids. The ends were cut back, 4 bases at V and 8 bases at J, with 21 bases in the middle. The CDR3 reads CASSYRQASAGDTIYF. CDR3 bases: TGTGCCAGCAGCTATCGACAGGCCAGTGCAGGCGACACCATATATTTT.

The chain couples TRBV30 to TRBJ1-2; D is unresolved. Trimming left V 2 bases short and J 3 bases short, with 16 bases between. Germline CDR1 and CDR2: GTSNPN and SVGIG (reference sequence). CDR3 length equals 15 residues. CDR3 in DNA: TGTGCCTGGAGTCTACCCTCCGGGTCCTACTATGGCTACACCTTC. It codes for CAWSLPSGSYYGYTF. Using reference TRBV30 and TRBJ1-2 for the parts outside the CDR3, the full variable domain is SQTIHQWPATLVQPVGSPLSLECTVEGTSNPNLYWYRQAAGRGLQLLFYSVGIGQISSEVPQNLSASRPQDRQFILSSKKLLLSDSGFYLCAWSLPSGSYYGYTFGSGTRLTVV.

This chain joins TRBV6-1 and TRBJ2-7; D is possibly TRBD2 (7 bases). Germline V gene lookup returns CDR1 MNHNS and CDR2 SASEGT. Trimming shortened V by 1 base and J by 4 bases, and 14 bases separated the two germline ends. This CDR3 region has 15 residues. CDR3 residues: CASSEEGGGPYEQYF. The CDR3 DNA is TGTGCCAGCAGTGAAGAAGGGGGGGGGCCTTACGAGCAGTACTTC.

V is TRBV14 and J is TRBJ2-2; 12 bases line up with TRBD2. This CDR3 contains 16 residues. Germline CDR1 is SGHDN and CDR2 is FVKESK. J gave up 4 bases and V 3 bases, and 3 bases lay outside the gene matches. The CDR3 region has the DNA TGTGCCAGCAGCCACGGACTAGCGGGGTTCACCGGGGAGCTGTTTTTT. This codes for CASSHGLAGFTGELFF.

This clone was detected once. V usage is TRBV7-9 and J usage is TRBJ1-2; maybe TRBD1 (5 bases). CDR3 size: 13 residues. Germline V lookup: CDR1 SEHNR, CDR2 FQNEAQ (reference sequence). V lost 3 bases, J lost 1 base, and 6 bases lay in between. CDR3 sequence (DNA): TGTGCCAGCAGCTTCGGGGGTAACTATGGCTACACCTTC. The encoded protein is CASSFGGNYGYTF.

The genes are TRBV5-4 and TRBJ1-4; 9 positions agree with TRBD1. Losses at the gene ends were 3 bases for V and 5 bases for J; bases not matched to a gene: 5. This CDR3 has 15 residues. Germline V lookup: CDR1 SGHNT, CDR2 YYREEE (reference sequence). In nucleotides, the CDR3 is TGTGCCAGCAGCTCTCGACAGGGGGGGAATGAAAAACTGTTTTTT. This gives the protein CASSSRQGGNEKLFF.

This clone was found a few times. The V and J genes are TRBV4-3 and TRBJ1-2; TRBD1 is a possible D gene (6 bases). Trimming removed 0 bases from V and 10 bases from J, with 18 bases in between. This CDR3 region has 15 residues. Germline CDR1 is LGHNA and CDR2 is YSLEER. The CDR3 spells CASSQDWRGQTNYTF. The CDR3 DNA reads as TGCGCCAGCAGCCAAGATTGGCGTGGACAGACAAACTACACCTTC.

This rearrangement joins TRBV6-4 to TRBJ1-5; 9 bases agree with TRBD1. The CDR3 contains 19 residues. Germline V gives CDR1 MRHNA, CDR2 SNTAGT. V lost 2 bases and J lost 0; bases outside the gene matches: 11. CDR3 nucleotide sequence: TGTGCCAGCAGTGACGGGACAGGGCCCCCTTCGTATAGCAATCAGCCCCAGCATTTT. It encodes CASSDGTGPPSYSNQPQHF.

The chain uses TRBV5-1 and TRBJ2-1; the D is unclear. V was trimmed by 4 bases and J by 8 bases, leaving 19 bases between them. CDR1 is SGHRS and CDR2 is YFSETQ in the germline V gene. This CDR3 contains 15 residues. The CDR3 DNA sequence: TGCGCCAGCAGCGCCACGAGTTCTCTTCTGGATGAGCAGTTCTTC. Protein sequence: CASSATSSLLDEQFF.

The chain links TRBV6-5 to TRBJ2-7, with 11 bases fitting TRBD1. Trimming removed 0 bases from V and 3 bases from J; junction bases left unmatched: 1. This CDR3 region has 15 residues. CDR1 and CDR2 (germline): MNHEY, SVGAGI. The CDR3 DNA follows: TGTGCCAGCAGTTACTCGGACAGGGGGCGCTACGAGCAGTACTTC. This encodes CASSYSDRGRYEQYF.

The chain combines TRBV2 with TRBJ1-1; D may be TRBD1 (5 bases). The CDR3 spans 13 residues. Germline V gene sequence: CDR1 SNHLY, CDR2 FYNNEI. Trimming took off 7 bases at V and 1 base at J, with 10 bases between the two ends. The CDR3 nucleotides are TGTGCCAGCACGCGAACAGGGAACACTGAAGCTTTCTTT. It specifies CASTRTGNTEAFF.

The rearrangement joins TRBV7-9 to TRBJ1-2; 10 nucleotides line up with TRBD1. Germline V gene data show CDR1 as SEHNR and CDR2 as FQNEAQ (reference sequence). The CDR3 has 14 residues. V lost 5 bases and J lost 5; bases outside the gene matches: 5. DNA of the CDR3: TGTGCCAGCAGCCCCCGGGACAGGGGATATGGCTACACCTTC. Its translation is CASSPRDRGYGYTF.

This chain connects TRBV9 to TRBJ2-2; a weak D match, TRBD1 (5 bases). V was clipped by 2 bases and J by 6 bases, with 17 bases between them. This CDR3 has 16 residues. The V gene's germline CDR1 is SGDLS and CDR2 YYNGEE. The CDR3 protein is CASSVGQTAYAGELFF. The CDR3 DNA follows: TGTGCCAGCAGCGTTGGACAAACAGCATACGCCGGGGAGCTGTTTTTT.